The entry that follows covers one T cell receptor (beta chain) sequence. The data were taken from a study of OX40 agonist ivuxolimab in advanced cancers. The CDR3 is 16 amino acids. V gave up 5 bases and J gave up 4 bases, with 19 bases separating them. The germline V gene has CDR1 SGHKS and CDR2 YYEKEE (reference sequence). The table came from immunoSEQ multiplex PCR; TCRdb's copy has only in-frame clones and leaves some out. Seen here are around 86,000 clones, 75% to 90% observed once, and the top ten hold 0.3% to 0.45%. The chain combines TRBV5-5 with TRBJ1-3; TRBD1 is a possible D gene (5 bases). The clonotype originates from an adult with an advanced solid tumor such as melanoma, head and neck, liver or kidney cancer. The sample in question was CD4+ or CD8+ T cells sorted from blood, obtained in a trial of the OX40 agonist ivuxolimab. The CDR3 is CASRDYGTLEGNTIYF. The CDR3 coding sequence is TGTGCCAGCAGGGACTATGGGACCCTGGAGGGAAACACCATATATTTT.